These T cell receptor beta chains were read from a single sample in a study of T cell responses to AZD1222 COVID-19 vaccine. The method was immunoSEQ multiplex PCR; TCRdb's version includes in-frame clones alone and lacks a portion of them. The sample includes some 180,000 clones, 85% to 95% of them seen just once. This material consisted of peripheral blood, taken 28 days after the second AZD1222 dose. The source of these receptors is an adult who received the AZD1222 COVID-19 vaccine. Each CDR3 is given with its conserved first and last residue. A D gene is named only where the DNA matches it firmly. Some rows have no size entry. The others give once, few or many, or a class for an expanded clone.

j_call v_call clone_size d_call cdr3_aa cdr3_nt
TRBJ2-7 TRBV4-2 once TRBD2 CASSQTLAGGFYEQYF TGTGCCAGCAGCCAGACACTAGCGGGAGGTTTTTACGAGCAGTACTTC
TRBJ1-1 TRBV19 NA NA CASSIEGFSSVNTEAFF TGTGCCAGTAGTATCGAGGGGTTTAGTTCCGTGAACACTGAAGCTTTCTTT
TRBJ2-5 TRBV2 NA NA CATNVRGPGETQYF TGTGCCACTAACGTAAGAGGGCCAGGGGAGACCCAGTACTTC
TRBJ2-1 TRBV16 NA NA CASSHYLGGEQFF TGTGCCAGCAGCCATTACCTCGGGGGTGAGCAGTTCTTC
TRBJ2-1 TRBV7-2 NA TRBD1 CASSFSGQAYNEQFF TGTGCCAGCAGCTTTTCGGGACAGGCTTACAATGAGCAGTTCTTC
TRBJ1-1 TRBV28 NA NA CASSLMGHTEAFF TGTGCCAGCAGTTTAATGGGGCACACTGAAGCTTTCTTT
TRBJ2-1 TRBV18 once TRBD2 CASSRFLGLAGDNEQFF TGTGCCAGCTCACGATTTTTGGGACTAGCGGGAGACAATGAGCAGTTCTTC
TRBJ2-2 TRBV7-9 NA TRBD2 CASSSGLAGETGELFF TGTGCCAGCAGCTCGGGACTAGCGGGAGAAACCGGGGAGCTGTTTTTT
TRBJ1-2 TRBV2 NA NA CASSRDGGGYTF TGTGCCAGCAGTCGGGACGGCGGTGGCTACACCTTC
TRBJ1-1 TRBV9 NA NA CASSVGAKNTEAFF TGTGCCAGCAGCGTTGGCGCGAAGAACACTGAAGCTTTCTTT
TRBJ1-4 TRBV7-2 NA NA CASSLEVGRAYEKLFF TGTGCCAGCAGCTTAGAAGTCGGCAGGGCTTATGAAAAACTGTTTTTT
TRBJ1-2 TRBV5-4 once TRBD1 CASRTGGYGYTF TGTGCCAGCAGGACAGGGGGCTATGGCTACACCTTC
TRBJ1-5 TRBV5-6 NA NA CASSRNNQPQHF TGTGCCAGCAGTCGGAACAATCAGCCCCAGCATTTT